The 24 T cell receptor beta chains reported below all come from one sample, sequenced in a study of response to subunit inactivated influenza vaccine. TCRdb reprocessed the RT-PCR reads via MiXCR and lists one record per CDR3 protein. The data contain about 480,000 distinct CDR3 sequences, approximately 11% of them singletons. Source: PBMCs from blood, taken about 40 days after vaccination. The receptors originated from a man aged 50-59 years who received an inactivated influenza vaccine.

The genes are TRBV12-3 or TRBV12-4 and TRBJ2-2; D not certain. This CDR3 region has 14 residues. V dropped 7 bases and J dropped 4 bases, with 13 bases sitting between them. The DNA for the CDR3 is TGTGCCAGCACCCCTTTAACTCCCACCGGGGAGCTGTTTTTT. Protein product: CASTPLTPTGELFF.

This clonotype was seen a few times. The J gene is TRBJ1-5, the V gene TRBV20-1, with 9 bases fitting TRBD1. Germline V CDR1 and CDR2: DFQATT, SNEGSKA (reference sequence). V gave up 5 bases and J gave up 6 bases; unmatched junction bases: 14. The CDR3 has 16 amino acids. The CDR3 DNA follows: TGCAGTGCTGCACAGGGGGCTCAAGGAGGTAGTCAGCCCCAGCATTTT. Protein sequence: CSAAQGAQGGSQPQHF.

This clonotype has only a few counts. The chain recombines TRBV20-1 with TRBJ2-5; D is unclear. The germline V gene has CDR1 DFQATT and CDR2 SNEGSKA (reference sequence). CDR3 length: 13 amino acids. The V end was cut by 1 base, the J end by 4 bases, with 10 bases between. The CDR3 coding sequence is TGCAGTGCTAGAGTTCCGTATCGAGAGACCCAGTACTTC. Amino acid sequence: CSARVPYRETQYF.

The chain is built from TRBV6-1 and TRBJ1-3; no firm D call. The CDR3 runs 14 residues. Deletions cut 6 bases from V and 0 bases from J, with 9 bases between. CDR1 and CDR2 (germline): MNHNS, SASEGT. This CDR3 is CASRNAGSGNTIYF. The DNA of the CDR3 is TGTGCCAGCAGAAACGCAGGCTCTGGAAACACCATATATTTT.

The V call is TRBV7-2, the J call TRBJ2-3; D is perhaps TRBD2 (6 bases). Trimming cost V 3 bases and J 3 bases, with 13 bases left between them. Germline V gene lookup returns CDR1 SGHTA and CDR2 FQGNSA. The CDR3 has 15 residues. The CDR3 sequence: CASSLWGDGTDTQYF. CDR3 DNA: TGTGCCAGCAGCTTGTGGGGGGACGGGACAGATACGCAGTATTTT.

The chain recombines TRBV7-2 with TRBJ2-5, with TRBD1 matching 7 bases. After removal of 5 bases from V and 2 bases from J, the junction contained 8 bases not matched to a gene. In germline, CDR1 is SGHTA, CDR2 FQGNSA. The CDR3 is made up of 15 amino acids. This CDR3 reads CASSPVPGQQETQYF. Here the CDR3 DNA reads TGTGCCAGCAGCCCCGTGCCGGGACAGCAAGAGACCCAGTACTTC.

In regard to this clonotype: This may be a read error: a much more frequent sequence differs by one nucleotide. The V call is TRBV29-1, the J call TRBJ2-4; the D gene could be TRBD1 or TRBD2 (6 bases each). The DNA matches TRBJ2-1 better at its end, which makes the J call doubtful. The CDR3 spans 13 residues. Germline assignment: CDR1 SQVTM and CDR2 ANQGSEA. The CDR3: CSVARGVGNIQFF. The CDR3 bases are TGCAGCGTTGCGAGGGGGGTGGGGAACATTCAGTTCTTC.

Only a few counts were recorded for this clonotype. This sequence joins TRBV12-3 or TRBV12-4 and TRBJ1-5; D remains unclear. Trimming took 5 bases from V and 11 from J, leaving 13 bases between them. There are 12 residues in the CDR3. The CDR3 reads CASSVSRRSQHF. CDR3 DNA sequence: TGTGCCAGCAGTGTCTCCCGTAGGTCCCAGCATTTT.

The V gene is TRBV5-1, the J gene TRBJ2-1; 8 bases align to TRBD2. The V gene's germline CDR1 is SGHRS and CDR2 YFSETQ. This CDR3 has 16 residues. The V gene end was trimmed by 0 bases and the J gene end by 2 bases; junction bases not matched to a gene: 4. CDR3 nucleotides: TGCGCCAGCAGCTTGGCCTTGCGGGGGGCCTACAATGAGCAGTTCTTC. It encodes CASSLALRGAYNEQFF.

This sequence joins TRBV7-2 and TRBJ2-5; 8 bases map to TRBD2. Germline lookup yields CDR1 SGHTA and CDR2 FQGNSA. The CDR3 has 15 amino acids. J gave up 7 bases and V 3 bases, and 10 bases lay outside the gene matches. The CDR3 coding sequence is TGTGCCAGCAGCTTGAAGGTCGGGGGGGGGCGGACCCAGTACTTC. Its protein is CASSLKVGGGRTQYF. Full variable domain (outside the CDR3, taken from reference TRBV7-2 and TRBJ2-5): GAGVSQSPSNKVTEKGKDVELRCDPISGHTALYWYRQSLGQGLEFLIYFQGNSAPDKSGLPSDRFSAERTGGSVSTLTIQRTQQEDSAVYLCASSLKVGGGRTQYFGPGTRLLVL.

The chain recombines TRBV29-1 with TRBJ1-3, with D unclear. V gave up 4 bases and J gave up 4 bases, with 8 bases separating them. This CDR3 region has 12 residues. CDR1 and CDR2 (germline): SQVTM, ANQGSEA. In DNA form, the CDR3 reads TGCAGCGTTGGGTTTGGCGGAAACACCATATATTTT. Its translation is CSVGFGGNTIYF.

This clonotype was counted a few times. This rearrangement joins TRBV2 to TRBJ2-7, with no clear D. The CDR3 is made up of 13 amino acids. V lost 7 bases, J lost 3 bases, and 13 bases lay in between. Germline assignment: CDR1 SNHLY and CDR2 FYNNEI. The CDR3, as DNA: TGTGCCAGCACGGGCTACGGGTACTACGAGCAGTACTTC. Protein: CASTGYGYYEQYF.

This clonotype was seen more than once but under ten times. The CDR3 coding sequence is TGCAGCGTTGGAGACTCCTTTTCCGGGGAGCTGTTTTTT. Encoded protein: CSVGDSFSGELFF. The chain joins TRBV29-1 to TRBJ2-2; D is ambiguous. V lost 4 bases and J 6 bases, leaving 12 bases between the germline ends. CDR3 length equals 13 residues. Germline values: CDR1 SQVTM, CDR2 ANQGSEA.

Of note for this clonotype: One end of the junction varies from germline; a read error may be responsible. The rearrangement links TRBV20-1 to TRBJ2-7; 8 bases are a match to TRBD2. The CDR3 runs 14 residues. Germline V gene lookup returns CDR1 DFQATT and CDR2 SNEGSKA (reference sequence). CDR3 DNA sequence: TGCAGTGCTGGAGATTTAGCGGGAACCTACGAGCAGTACTTC. Residues: CSAGDLAGTYEQYF.

This clonotype has more than one count but fewer than ten. V is TRBV5-1 and J is TRBJ2-5; TRBD1 might be the D (5 bases). V shed 4 bases and J shed 2 bases, with 12 bases lying between them. This CDR3 is built from 14 residues. Germline V gives CDR1 SGHRS, CDR2 YFSETQ. CDR3 loop: CASSPSTDQETQYF. In nucleotides, the CDR3 is TGCGCCAGCAGCCCCTCGACAGATCAAGAGACCCAGTACTTC.

The chain couples TRBV18 to TRBJ2-7; TRBD2 might be the D (6 bases). V was shortened by 3 bases and J by 5 bases, with 11 bases between the two germline ends. The CDR3 spans 13 residues. Germline CDR1 and CDR2: KGHSH and LQKENI. The CDR3 DNA follows: TGTGCCAGCTCACCTCCCGGGACTCACGAGCAGTACTTC. Amino acid sequence: CASSPPGTHEQYF.

This clonotype has at least ten counts. This rearrangement joins TRBV15 to TRBJ2-3, with D perhaps matching TRBD1 (5 bases). The germline V and J ends were trimmed by 5 bases and 7 bases, with 13 bases remaining between them. This CDR3 is built from 13 residues. CDR1 and CDR2 (germline): LNHNV, YYDKDF (reference sequence). CDR3 nucleotide sequence: TGTGCCACCAGCGTAAAGGGGTCGTATACGCAGTATTTT. It specifies CATSVKGSYTQYF. Looking up the rest from reference TRBV15 and TRBJ2-3 gives the full variable domain: DAMVIQNPRYQVTQFGKPVTLSCSQTLNHNVMYWYQQKSSQAPKLLFHYYDKDFNNEADTPDNFQSRRPNTSFCFLDIRSPGLGDTAMYLCATSVKGSYTQYFGPGTRLTVL.

J is TRBJ2-1 and V is TRBV25-1; D is undetermined. The CDR3 covers 13 residues. V lost 3 bases and J lost 9, with 12 bases in between. Germline CDR1 and CDR2: MGHDK and SYGVNS. The CDR3 DNA reads TGTGCCAGCAGTGAGGCGAGATTTGGTGAGCAGTTCTTC. This gives the protein CASSEARFGEQFF.

The chain employs TRBV20-1 and TRBJ1-2; 7 positions agree with TRBD1. The CDR3 length is 15 residues. J gave up 4 bases and V 0 bases, and 8 bases lay outside the gene matches. CDR1 and CDR2 from the germline V gene are DFQATT and SNEGSKA (reference sequence). The chain's CDR3 is CSAREMGQGVYGYTF. CDR3 in DNA: TGCAGTGCTAGAGAAATGGGGCAGGGGGTCTATGGCTACACCTTC.

This clonotype was found a few times. The chain couples TRBV4-1 to TRBJ2-1; D remains unclear. Trimming shortened V by 1 base and J by 9 bases, and 10 bases separated the two germline ends. Germline lookup yields CDR1 MGHRA and CDR2 YSYEKL. The length of the CDR3 is 13 residues. Written as DNA, the CDR3 is TGCGCCAGCAGCCAAGGGGTTGGAATTGAGCAGTTCTTC. This sequence encodes CASSQGVGIEQFF.

V is TRBV6-2 or TRBV6-3 and J is TRBJ2-7; D is ambiguous. Trimming removed 0 bases at V and 6 bases at J, with 15 bases between. CDR3 length equals 15 residues. Per germline, CDR1 MNHEY and CDR2 SVGEGT. Written as DNA, the CDR3 is TGTGCCAGCAGTTACTCGCAACAGACCAAGGTCGAGCAGTACTTC. Encoded protein: CASSYSQQTKVEQYF.

This chain uses TRBV7-2 with TRBJ2-7, with D hard to call. Germline V gives CDR1 SGHTA, CDR2 FQGNSA. Trimming left V 1 base short and J 6 bases short, with 10 bases between. The CDR3 contains 13 residues. The CDR3 here is CASSLDRFSEQYF. CDR3 coding DNA: TGTGCCAGCAGCTTAGACAGATTTTCCGAGCAGTACTTC.

This clonotype occurred a few times. The chain uses TRBV6-1 and TRBJ2-1; TRBD2 might be the D (8 bases). Trimming stripped 5 bases from V and 4 bases from J, with 24 bases between. The germline V gene has CDR1 MNHNS and CDR2 SASEGT. This CDR3 is 18 amino acids long. The chain's CDR3 is CASSPGTAGTSFYNEQFF. As DNA, the CDR3 is TGTGCCAGCAGTCCCGGGACAGCCGGGACTAGTTTTTACAATGAGCAGTTCTTC.

This clonotype was counted a few times. This chain links TRBV9 with TRBJ2-1; 11 bases are shared with TRBD2. The V gene end was trimmed by 2 bases and the J gene end by 9 bases; junction bases not matched to a gene: 7. This CDR3 is 15 amino acids long. Germline V gives CDR1 SGDLS, CDR2 YYNGEE. CDR3 coding DNA: TGTGCCAGCAGCGTGGGACTAGCGGACCGTAGTGAGCAGTTCTTC. Residues: CASSVGLADRSEQFF. Based on the CDR3 plus reference TRBV9 and TRBJ2-1, the full variable domain is DSGVTQTPKHLITATGQRVTLRCSPRSGDLSVYWYQQSLDQGLQFLIQYYNGEERAKGNILERFSAQQFPDLHSELNLSSLELGDSALYFCASSVGLADRSEQFFGPGTRLTVL.